The present TCR beta chain was sequenced within a study of T cell changes during pregnancy in multiple sclerosis. The table came from immunoSEQ multiplex PCR; TCRdb's copy has only in-frame clones and leaves some out. The sample has tens of thousands of clones; 85% to 95% are singletons. The clonotype was recovered from a female donor with multiple sclerosis, enrolled in a pregnancy study. Sequences were derived from CD8+ T cells from peripheral blood mononuclear cells, sampled in the third trimester of pregnancy.

The CDR3 spells CASSLGQREQYF. The CDR3 DNA sequence: TGTGCCAGCAGCTTGGGACAACGGGAGCAGTACTTC. The gene calls are TRBV5-4 and TRBJ2-7; D unresolved. The CDR3 is made up of 12 amino acids. Trimming removed 0 bases at V and 7 bases at J, with 8 bases between. Germline loops: CDR1 SGHNT, CDR2 YYREEE (reference sequence).